The T cell receptor (beta chain) described here comes from a study of blood T cell repertoires in COVID-19. About the study: Donors in the United States, Italy and Spain gave samples during acute or convalescent COVID-19. From T cells, B-cell-depleted T cells, or PBMCs came the material, which was cDNA or gDNA.

This clone was seen only a few times. Under the authors' procedure: The assay estimated nucleated cells by amplifying reference gene primers. The data were produced by immunoSEQ multiplex PCR, yet TCRdb's version contains in-frame clones alone and is incomplete. V, J and clone size derive from that table, while D and trimming were established from the DNA sequence. In the table there are some 60,000 clones, less than 75% of which are singletons. The CDR3 loop spans 13 amino acids. The V gene end was trimmed by 10 bases and the J gene end by 6 bases; junction bases not matched to a gene: 10. CDR1 and CDR2 from the germline V gene are LNHDA and SQIVND (reference sequence).

The chain has TRBV19 and TRBJ2-7; 9 bases are shared with TRBD1. The receptor was derived from a woman aged 45-65 years with active or convalescent COVID-19. Sequenced input: peripheral blood. The CDR3 coding sequence is TGTGCCACCGGGGGACAGGGAAGACGCGAGCAGTACTTC. It is translated as CATGGQGRREQYF.